This T cell receptor beta chain was captured by sequencing in a study of cytomegalovirus exposure and HLA in healthy donors (dated by TCRdb to 2016 to 2017). Regarding the complete study: A later analysis indicated that the 120 or so validation repertoires were generated on the platform also employed for the 600 to 750 repertoires of the first cohort. To predict cytomegalovirus infection status, the study combined high-throughput TCR immunosequencing, statistical association of individual TCRs with disease status, and machine learning. The study aimed to test whether signatures of past pathogen exposure could be identified by cataloging public T cell receptors. In addition to the first cohort of 666 subjects, a separate validation cohort of under 150 different subjects was used.

On this clone: Its target antigen remains unknown. It has no much larger one-base neighbor in the sample; base qualities were not kept.

The donors were included in the validation cohort of around 120 subjects, a group kept apart from the roughly 670-subject first cohort. Taken from cysteine to phenylalanine, the CDR3 has 13 residues. Here the CDR3 DNA is all that survives: 39 bases in frame from base 1. Taken from the germline V gene, the CDR1 and CDR2 loops are MNHEY and SVGAGI. After removal of 6 bases from V and 6 bases from J, the junction retains 7 bases not matched to a gene. Summary of the overall study and its limitations: The validation cohort had no HLA typing available for a later analysis, so co-occurrence within that cohort was assessed over all 120 or so repertoires. The classifier was reported to diagnose cytomegalovirus status with high specificity and sensitivity in both the original and validation cohorts. In the study, 164 TCR beta chains were listed as associated with cytomegalovirus. Subsequent analysis determined that TCRs grouped into clusters in the first cohort also showed a tendency toward co-occurrence across the roughly 130 validation repertoires, and 94% of cluster scores exceeded 0. Most TCR sequences were seen in very few donors, while some public TCRs were found in many individuals. A few of the identified cytomegalovirus-associated TCR beta chains were confirmed in vitro to be specific for cytomegalovirus antigens. According to the authors, the approach could potentially be generalized to other disease states and immunological phenotypes.

Libraries came from the immunoSEQ multiplex PCR assay. Per the authors' processing: To diagnose cytomegalovirus status from the catalog of TCR beta chain sequences, a statistical classification framework was built. The clones in this table, taken by TCRdb from immuneACCESS, are in-frame only. Not every clone is retained; where verified, under half of the shortfall comes from an unresolved V gene, and the cause of the rest is unknown. That table supplies the V and J calls and clone size; D and trimming were determined from the DNA. Across this sample there are about 160,000 clones, with approximately 89% seen only once. The ten biggest clones cover about a tenth of the sample.

This TCR came from a woman younger than 30 in good health and CMV-seropositive. Sequenced material: PBMCs. Recombination joined TRBV6-5 with TRBJ1-1, with 7 junctional bases fitting TRBD1. CDR3 region: CASRMQGVPEAFF. The DNA sequence is TGTGCCAGCAGAATGCAGGGGGTCCCTGAAGCTTTCTTT.